This paragraph reports one TCR beta chain. Its antigen is currently unknown. This specimen belongs to a study of T cells in localized non-small cell lung cancer. CDR3 length: 13 residues. V was pared by 7 bases and J by 7 bases, with 17 bases between. Germline assignment: CDR1 SGHVS and CDR2 FQNEAQ. Clones were sequenced by immunoSEQ multiplex PCR, and TCRdb holds only the in-frame ones, with some missing. This sample has about 41,000 clones; around 86% occur once, and the top ten carry roughly 7%. Findings and caveats of the study: Elevated circulating T cell density in blood was associated with longer overall survival. Uninvolved nearby lung showed the greatest T cell clonality, exceeding that found in tumor. Heterogeneity remains possible because sequencing was limited to only one tumor region. Out of the top 100 tumor clones, a median around 57 were seen in adjacent lung.

The sequence derives from a woman aged 18 to 55 with stage III lung adenocarcinoma. The specimen comprised peripheral blood, sampled before any cancer treatment. The chain recombines TRBV7-8 with TRBJ2-7; D not certain. The CDR3 DNA reads TGTGCCAGCATCACCCCTGGGATGCGGGAGCAGTACTTC. This codes for CASITPGMREQYF.